These T cell receptor beta chains were read from a single sample in a study of blood T cell repertoires in COVID-19. Using immunoSEQ multiplex PCR, the repertoire was profiled, and TCRdb retains in-frame clones only, with some absent. The sample lists fewer than 25,000 clones; about 89% were seen once. The sequencing input was peripheral blood. The receptor set was obtained from a man in his fifties or sixties with active COVID-19. The CDR3 runs from the conserved cysteine through the conserved F or W. A D gene is named only where the DNA matches it firmly. Rows give clone size only sometimes, using once, few, many, or a class for an expanded clone.

V	J	D	size	CDR3	DNA
TRBV12-2	TRBJ2-7	-	-	CASRLGTSGTYEQYF	TGTGCAAGTCGCTTAGGGACTAGCGGTACCTACGAGCAGTACTTC
TRBV7-9	TRBJ2-3	TRBD1	-	CASTKTGISTDTQYF	TGTGCCAGCACAAAGACAGGGATTTCGACAGATACGCAGTATTTT
TRBV4-3	TRBJ1-5	-	-	CASSQGAGSGQPQHF	TGCGCCAGCAGCCAAGGGGCGGGGTCAGGGCAGCCCCAGCATTTT
TRBV27	TRBJ2-3	TRBD1	-	CASSSPGQGTDTQYF	TGTGCCAGCAGTTCTCCGGGACAGGGAACAGATACGCAGTATTTT
TRBV13	TRBJ2-5	TRBD2	-	CASSLRGGQETQYF	TGTGCCAGCAGCTTACGGGGGGGCCAAGAGACCCAGTACTTC
TRBV6-5	TRBJ2-1	-	-	CASRGGLTEAYEQFF	TGTGCCAGCAGAGGGGGTCTCACTGAGGCCTATGAGCAGTTCTTC
TRBV3-1/TRBV3-2	TRBJ2-2	TRBD2	once	CASSPALQREFDGELFF	TGTGCCAGCAGCCCGGCCCTCCAGCGGGAGTTTGACGGGGAGCTGTTTTTT
TRBV10-3	TRBJ1-3	-	once	CAIIPAGRNTIYF	TGTGCCATCATCCCCGCGGGGAGAAACACCATATATTTT
TRBV3-1/TRBV3-2	TRBJ1-2	TRBD1	medium-sized	CASSLSGTANYGYTF	TGTGCCAGCAGCCTATCGGGGACAGCTAACTATGGCTACACCTTC
TRBV28	TRBJ2-2	-	-	CASSLLAKRVTGELFF	TGTGCCAGCAGTTTATTGGCTAAGCGAGTCACCGGGGAGCTGTTTTTT
TRBV3-1/TRBV3-2	TRBJ2-1	-	-	CASPPRQVYNEQFF	TGTGCCAGCCCACCCCGCCAGGTTTACAATGAGCAGTTCTTC
TRBV11-3	TRBJ2-7	-	-	CASSLVTAAYEQYF	TGTGCCAGCAGCTTAGTAACAGCAGCCTACGAGCAGTACTTC
TRBV10-3	TRBJ1-1	-	-	CAISSRGSPMNTEAFF	TGTGCCATCTCATCAAGGGGATCCCCTATGAACACTGAAGCTTTCTTT
TRBV6-6	TRBJ2-1	TRBD2	-	CASSYLGLANEQFF	TGTGCCAGCAGTTATTTGGGACTAGCAAATGAGCAGTTCTTC
TRBV7-2	TRBJ2-3	-	-	CASSLMRGKTDTQYF	TGTGCCAGCAGCTTAATGCGCGGGAAAACAGATACGCAGTATTTT
TRBV7-9	TRBJ2-5	-	-	CASSFLGSQETQYF	TGTGCCAGCAGCTTTCTAGGGAGCCAAGAGACCCAGTACTTC
TRBV18	TRBJ2-3	-	-	CASSRTEKYTQYF	TGTGCCAGCTCACGGACAGAAAAATATACGCAGTATTTT
TRBV12-3/TRBV12-4	TRBJ2-5	-	few	CASSDWPLETQYF	TGTGCCAGCAGTGACTGGCCTTTAGAGACCCAGTACTTC
TRBV11-1	TRBJ2-1	TRBD2	-	CASSPLLREYNEQFF	TGTGCCAGCAGCCCCTTGTTGCGGGAGTACAATGAGCAGTTCTTC
TRBV7-2	TRBJ2-7	-	medium-sized	CASSLDPGTYEQYF	TGTGCCAGCAGCTTAGACCCGGGGACCTACGAGCAGTACTTC
TRBV2	TRBJ1-5	TRBD1	-	CASTPGQGANQPQHF	TGTGCCAGCACACCGGGACAGGGGGCCAATCAGCCCCAGCATTTT
TRBV9	TRBJ2-1	TRBD2	-	CASSVGSASGSRNEQFF	TGTGCCAGCAGCGTAGGGAGCGCCAGCGGGAGTAGAAATGAGCAGTTCTTC
TRBV5-1	TRBJ2-3	-	-	CASRDGVQGLITDTQYF	TGCGCCAGCAGGGATGGAGTACAGGGTCTAATCACAGATACGCAGTATTTT
TRBV5-4	TRBJ2-3	-	-	CASSLGGGTRTDTQYF	TGTGCCAGCAGCTTGGGTGGGGGCACCCGCACAGATACGCAGTATTTT
TRBV5-4	TRBJ1-6	-	-	CASSLGGIGSPLHF	TGTGCCAGCAGCTTGGGAGGGATTGGCTCACCCCTCCACTTT
TRBV7-3	TRBJ1-1	-	-	CASSLQENTEAFF	TGTGCCAGCAGCTTACAGGAGAACACTGAAGCTTTCTTT
TRBV2	TRBJ2-3	-	once	CASSRDFQNTDTQYF	TGTGCCAGCAGTCGGGACTTTCAAAACACAGATACGCAGTATTTT
TRBV19	TRBJ2-3	TRBD2	-	CASSRGGGSDTQYF	TGTGCCAGTTCCCGGGGGGGTGGTTCAGATACGCAGTATTTT
TRBV30	TRBJ2-1	-	-	CAWGGVGSGHRGEQFF	TGTGCCTGGGGGGGTGTTGGGTCAGGGCATCGCGGTGAGCAGTTCTTC
TRBV21-1	TRBJ2-7	-	-	CASPISQYEQYF	TGTGCCAGCCCGATTAGTCAATACGAGCAGTACTTC
TRBV19	TRBJ2-1	-	once	CASSKGLTPYNEQFF	TGTGCCAGTAGTAAGGGGCTTACCCCCTACAATGAGCAGTTCTTC
TRBV20-1	TRBJ1-4	-	few	CSASPNSNEKLFF	TGCAGTGCTAGTCCGAACTCTAATGAAAAACTGTTTTTT
TRBV9	TRBJ2-2	-	-	CASSPPRQGGTGELFF	TGTGCCAGCAGCCCTCCTAGACAGGGAGGCACCGGGGAGCTGTTTTTT
TRBV7-9	TRBJ2-7	-	-	CASSPPRADYEQYF	TGTGCCAGCAGCCCCCCACGAGCGGACTACGAGCAGTACTTC
TRBV7-2	TRBJ2-1	-	-	CASSLSPGFGQFF	TGTGCCAGCAGCTTATCCCCAGGGTTTGGGCAGTTCTTC
TRBV6-2/TRBV6-3	TRBJ1-2	TRBD1	-	CASSNSFLRGRRTYGYTF	TGTGCCAGCAGCAACAGTTTTCTGAGGGGGCGAAGGACGTATGGCTACACCTTC
TRBV9	TRBJ2-2	-	once	CASSVRTENTGELFF	TGTGCCAGCAGCGTACGTACAGAGAACACCGGGGAGCTGTTTTTT
TRBV7-6	TRBJ1-1	-	-	CASSLQGVTEAFF	TGTGCCAGCAGCTTACAGGGTGTCACTGAAGCTTTCTTT
TRBV19	TRBJ1-2	-	-	CASSIGGGVGYTF	TGTGCCAGTAGTATAGGCGGAGGGGTCGGCTACACCTTC
TRBV18	TRBJ2-5	TRBD1	-	CASSPQTDRVGGTQYF	TGTGCCAGCTCACCTCAAACAGACAGGGTCGGAGGGACCCAGTACTTC
TRBV29-1	TRBJ1-4	TRBD1	few	CSASPGGQLNEKLFF	TGCAGCGCCTCCCCCGGGGGACAGTTAAATGAAAAACTGTTTTTT
TRBV4-3	TRBJ2-7	TRBD1	once	CASSQTRGYEQYF	TGCGCCAGCAGCCAGACCAGGGGGTACGAGCAGTACTTC
TRBV30	TRBJ2-1	TRBD2	once	CAWRGLAGREQFF	TGTGCCTGGAGAGGACTAGCGGGACGGGAGCAGTTCTTC
TRBV20-1	TRBJ2-5	TRBD2	-	CSARGRREGHF	TGCAGTGCTAGGGGACGGCGGGAGGGACACTTC
TRBV7-9	TRBJ2-7	-	-	CASSPRQAEQYF	TGTGCCAGCAGCCCAAGACAGGCAGAGCAGTACTTC
TRBV5-4	TRBJ2-1	-	-	CASSLLYNEQFF	TGTGCCAGCAGCTTGCTATACAATGAGCAGTTCTTC